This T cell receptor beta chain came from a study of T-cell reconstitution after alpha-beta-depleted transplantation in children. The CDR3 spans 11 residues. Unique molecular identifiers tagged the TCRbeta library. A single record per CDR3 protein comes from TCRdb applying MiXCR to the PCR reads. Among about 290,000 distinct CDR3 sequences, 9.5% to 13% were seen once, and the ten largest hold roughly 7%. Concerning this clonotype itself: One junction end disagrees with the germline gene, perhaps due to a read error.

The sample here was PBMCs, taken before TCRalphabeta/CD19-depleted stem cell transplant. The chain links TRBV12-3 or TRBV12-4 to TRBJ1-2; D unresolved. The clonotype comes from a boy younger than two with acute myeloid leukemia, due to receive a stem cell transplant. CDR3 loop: CVSSPNYGYTF. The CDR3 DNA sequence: TGTGTCAGCAGTCCTAACTATGGCTACACCTTC.